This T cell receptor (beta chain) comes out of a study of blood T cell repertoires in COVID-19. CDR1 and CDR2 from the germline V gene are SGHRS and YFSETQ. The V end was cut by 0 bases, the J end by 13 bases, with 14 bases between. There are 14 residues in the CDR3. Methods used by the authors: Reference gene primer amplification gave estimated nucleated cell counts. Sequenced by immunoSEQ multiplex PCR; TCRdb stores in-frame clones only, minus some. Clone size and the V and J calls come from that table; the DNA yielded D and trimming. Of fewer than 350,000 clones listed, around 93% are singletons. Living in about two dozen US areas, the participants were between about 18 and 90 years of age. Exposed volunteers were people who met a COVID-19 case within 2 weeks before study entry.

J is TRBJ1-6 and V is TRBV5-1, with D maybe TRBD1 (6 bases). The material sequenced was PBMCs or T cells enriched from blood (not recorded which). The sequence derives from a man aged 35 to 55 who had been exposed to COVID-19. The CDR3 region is CASSLEGGRSPLHF. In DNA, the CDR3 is TGCGCCAGCAGCTTGGAGGGGGGGCGCAGCCCCCTCCACTTT.